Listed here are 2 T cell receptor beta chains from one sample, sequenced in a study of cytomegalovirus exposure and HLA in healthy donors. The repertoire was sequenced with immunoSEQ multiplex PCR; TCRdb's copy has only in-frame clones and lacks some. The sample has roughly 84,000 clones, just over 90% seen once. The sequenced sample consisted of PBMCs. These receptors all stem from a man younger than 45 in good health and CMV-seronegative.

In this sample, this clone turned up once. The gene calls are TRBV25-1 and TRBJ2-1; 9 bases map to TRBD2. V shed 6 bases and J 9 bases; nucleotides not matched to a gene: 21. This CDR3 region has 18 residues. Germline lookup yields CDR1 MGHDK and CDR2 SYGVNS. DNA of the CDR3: TGTGCCAGCAGCGACAGGGTCGTTAGCGGGAGCGGGATCGGTGAGCAGTTCTTC. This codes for CASSDRVVSGSGIGEQFF.

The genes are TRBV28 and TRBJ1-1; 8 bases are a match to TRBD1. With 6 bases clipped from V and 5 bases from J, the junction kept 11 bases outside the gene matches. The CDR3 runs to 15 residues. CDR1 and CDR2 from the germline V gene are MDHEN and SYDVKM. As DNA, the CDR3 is TGTGCCAGCAGCGACAGGGGCAGGGGGCAAACTGAAGCTTTCTTT. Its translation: CASSDRGRGQTEAFF.